Each of the 2 T cell receptor beta chains below was sequenced from the same sample in a study of blood T cell repertoires in COVID-19. Clones were read by immunoSEQ multiplex PCR, and TCRdb kept only the in-frame ones, dropping some. The sample has approximately 250,000 clones, 85% seen once. What was sequenced was PBMCs or T cells enriched from blood (not recorded which). Receptors were obtained from a woman aged 50 to 65 with acute COVID-19.

The sample holds a few counts of this clone. The chain is built from TRBV6-2 or TRBV6-3 and TRBJ1-1; D is perhaps TRBD1 (5 bases). The CDR3 extends over 13 amino acids. V was clipped by 3 bases and J by 3 bases, with 8 bases between them. Germline V gene data show CDR1 as MNHEY and CDR2 as SVGEGT. For the CDR3, the DNA is TGTGCCAGCAGTTATGGAGGGGACACTGAAGCTTTCTTT. It yields the protein CASSYGGDTEAFF.

J is TRBJ2-1 and V is TRBV7-9, with 16 nucleotides matching TRBD2. V dropped 4 bases and J dropped 8; count of bases not matched to a gene: 8. The CDR3 contains 17 residues. CDR1 is SEHNR, CDR2 FQNEAQ, per germline (reference sequence). CDR3 sequence: CASSSKPGLAGGDEQFF. CDR3 in DNA: TGTGCCAGCAGCTCGAAACCGGGACTAGCGGGGGGGGATGAGCAGTTCTTC.